This note documents a single T cell receptor beta chain sequence. With 2 bases clipped from V and 7 bases from J, the junction kept 6 bases outside the gene matches. The V gene's germline CDR1 is MNHEY and CDR2 SVGAGI. The CDR3 is 15 residues long. As handled by the study authors: The assay estimated nucleated cells by amplifying reference gene primers. Here immunoSEQ multiplex PCR was the method, and the copy in TCRdb shows in-frame clones only, minus some. V and J calls and clone size follow that table, whereas D and trimming were derived from the DNA. The profile covers roughly 210,000 clones, with about 85% appearing a single time and 1.7% taken by the ten largest. The data are from a study of blood T cell repertoires in COVID-19. Study as a whole: Material from acute and convalescent COVID-19 was sourced from the United States, Italy and Spain. PBMCs, B-cell-depleted T cells, or T cells were the source of the cDNA or gDNA that made up the material.

This receptor was obtained from a man in his 70s with acute or convalescent COVID-19. Sequenced input: peripheral blood. This chain links TRBV6-5 with TRBJ1-4; 8 nucleotides align to TRBD1. CDR3 amino acids: CASSYGWDRREKLFF. The CDR3 region has the DNA TGTGCCAGCAGTTACGGGTGGGACAGGCGTGAAAAACTGTTTTTT.